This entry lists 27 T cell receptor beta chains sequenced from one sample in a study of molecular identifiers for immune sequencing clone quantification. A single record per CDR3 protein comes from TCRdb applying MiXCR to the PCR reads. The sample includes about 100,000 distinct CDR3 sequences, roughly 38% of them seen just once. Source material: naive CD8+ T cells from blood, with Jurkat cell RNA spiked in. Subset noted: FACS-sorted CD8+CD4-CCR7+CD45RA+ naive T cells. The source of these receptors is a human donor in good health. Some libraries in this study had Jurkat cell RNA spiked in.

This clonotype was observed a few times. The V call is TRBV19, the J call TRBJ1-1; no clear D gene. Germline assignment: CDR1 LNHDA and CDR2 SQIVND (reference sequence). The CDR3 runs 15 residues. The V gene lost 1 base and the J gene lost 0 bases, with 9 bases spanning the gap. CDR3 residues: CASSIVGLMNTEAFF. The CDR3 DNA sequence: TGTGCCAGTAGTATAGTCGGATTAATGAACACTGAAGCTTTCTTT.

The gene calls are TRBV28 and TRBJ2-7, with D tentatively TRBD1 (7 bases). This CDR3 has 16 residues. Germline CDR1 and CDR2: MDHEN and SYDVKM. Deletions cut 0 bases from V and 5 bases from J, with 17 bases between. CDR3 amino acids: CASSLWVAGGGDEQYF. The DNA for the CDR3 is TGTGCCAGCAGTTTATGGGTTGCAGGAGGGGGCGACGAGCAGTACTTC.

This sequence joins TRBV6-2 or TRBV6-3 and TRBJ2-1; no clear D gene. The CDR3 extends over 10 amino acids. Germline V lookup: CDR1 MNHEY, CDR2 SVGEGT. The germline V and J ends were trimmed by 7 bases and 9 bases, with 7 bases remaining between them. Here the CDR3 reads CASNWGEQFF. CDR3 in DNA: TGTGCCAGCAACTGGGGTGAGCAGTTCTTC.

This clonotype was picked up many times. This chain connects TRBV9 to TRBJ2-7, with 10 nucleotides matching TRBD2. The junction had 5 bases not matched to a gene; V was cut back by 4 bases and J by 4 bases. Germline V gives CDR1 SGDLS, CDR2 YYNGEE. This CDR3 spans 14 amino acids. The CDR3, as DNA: TGTGCCAGCAGCCCAAGCGGGGGGGCTTACGAGCAGTACTTC. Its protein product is CASSPSGGAYEQYF. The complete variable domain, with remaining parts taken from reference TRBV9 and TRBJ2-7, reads DSGVTQTPKHLITATGQRVTLRCSPRSGDLSVYWYQQSLDQGLQFLIQYYNGEERAKGNILERFSAQQFPDLHSELNLSSLELGDSALYFCASSPSGGAYEQYFGPGTRLTVT.

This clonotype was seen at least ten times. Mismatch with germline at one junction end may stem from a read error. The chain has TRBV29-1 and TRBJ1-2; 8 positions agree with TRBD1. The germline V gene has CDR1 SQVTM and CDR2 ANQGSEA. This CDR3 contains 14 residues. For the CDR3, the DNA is TGCAGCGTGGAAGGACAGGGCCCTAACTATGGCTACACCTTC. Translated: CSVEGQGPNYGYTF.

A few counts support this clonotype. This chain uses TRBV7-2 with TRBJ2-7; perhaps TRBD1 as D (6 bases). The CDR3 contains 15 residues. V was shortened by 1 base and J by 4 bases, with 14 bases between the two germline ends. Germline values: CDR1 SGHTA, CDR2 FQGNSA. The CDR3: CASSLDREFMYEQYF. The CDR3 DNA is TGTGCCAGCAGCTTAGACAGGGAGTTTATGTACGAGCAGTACTTC.

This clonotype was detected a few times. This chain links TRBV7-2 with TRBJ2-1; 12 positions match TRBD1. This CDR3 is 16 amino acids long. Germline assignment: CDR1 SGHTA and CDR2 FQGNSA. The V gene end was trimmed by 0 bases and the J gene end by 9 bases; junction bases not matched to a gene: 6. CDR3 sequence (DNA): TGTGCCAGCAGCTTAGCGCTGGGGACAGGGGGCGTTGAGCAGTTCTTC. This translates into CASSLALGTGGVEQFF.

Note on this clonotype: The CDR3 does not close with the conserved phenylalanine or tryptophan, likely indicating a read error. Here the CDR3 reads CATSRDGQGSYEQYL. The CDR3, as DNA: TGTGCCACCAGCAGAGATGGGCAGGGCTCCTACGAGCAGTACCTC. The rearrangement links TRBV15 to TRBJ2-7; maybe TRBD1 (5 bases). Between the trimmed V and J ends, which lost 0 bases and 0 bases, there was a span of 9 bases. This CDR3 region has 15 residues. CDR1 and CDR2 from the germline V gene are LNHNV and YYDKDF (reference sequence).

This CDR3 is CASSRDASYEQYF. The CDR3 DNA sequence: TGTGCCAGCAGTCGGGACGCCTCCTACGAGCAGTACTTC. The chain couples TRBV2 to TRBJ2-7; D is tentatively TRBD1 or TRBD2 (5 bases each). The CDR3 runs 13 residues. The V end lost 5 bases, the J end lost 0 bases, and 8 bases lay between the germline ends. The germline V gene encodes CDR1 SNHLY and CDR2 FYNNEI. Full variable domain (rest looked up from reference TRBV2 and TRBJ2-7): EPEVTQTPSHQVTQMGQEVILRCVPISNHLYFYWYRQILGQKVEFLVSFYNNEISEKSEIFDDQFSVERPDGSNFTLKIRSTKLEDSAMYFCASSRDASYEQYFGPGTRLTVT.

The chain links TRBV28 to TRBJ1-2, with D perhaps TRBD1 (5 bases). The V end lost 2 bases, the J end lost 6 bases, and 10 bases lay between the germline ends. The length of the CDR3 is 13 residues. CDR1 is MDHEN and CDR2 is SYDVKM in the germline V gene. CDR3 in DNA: TGTGCCAGCAGTTTACTCAGGGTTCATGGCTACACCTTC. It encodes CASSLLRVHGYTF.

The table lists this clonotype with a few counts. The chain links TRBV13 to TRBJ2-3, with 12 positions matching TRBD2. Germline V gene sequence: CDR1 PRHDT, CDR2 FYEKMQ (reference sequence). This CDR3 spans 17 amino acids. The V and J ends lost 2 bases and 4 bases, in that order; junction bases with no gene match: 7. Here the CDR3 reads CASSLQASGRAADTQYF. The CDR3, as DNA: TGTGCCAGCAGCTTACAGGCTAGCGGGAGGGCGGCAGATACGCAGTATTTT.

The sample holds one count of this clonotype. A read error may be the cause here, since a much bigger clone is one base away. CDR3 DNA: TGCAGCGTGCCCCTGACAGAGGACACCGGGGAGCTGTTTTTT. Protein: CSVPLTEDTGELFF. This chain links TRBV29-1 with TRBJ2-2, with TRBD1 as a possible D gene (5 bases). CDR1 SQVTM and CDR2 ANQGSEA come from the germline V gene. This CDR3 is built from 14 residues. The V and J ends lost 6 bases and 3 bases respectively, with 14 bases between them.

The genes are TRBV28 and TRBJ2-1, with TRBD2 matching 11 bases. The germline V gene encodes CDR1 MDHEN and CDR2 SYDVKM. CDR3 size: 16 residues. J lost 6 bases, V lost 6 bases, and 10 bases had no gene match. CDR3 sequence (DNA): TGTGCCAGCAGGTTCACTAGCGGGAGAATTAGCAATGAGCAGTTCTTC. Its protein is CASRFTSGRISNEQFF.

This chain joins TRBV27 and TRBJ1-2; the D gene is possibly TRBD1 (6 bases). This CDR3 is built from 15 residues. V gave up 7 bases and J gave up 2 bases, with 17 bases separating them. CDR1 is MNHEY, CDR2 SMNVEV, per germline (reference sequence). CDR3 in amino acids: CASMPGAYPNYGYTF. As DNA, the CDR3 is TGTGCCAGCATGCCGGGGGCCTACCCCAACTATGGCTACACCTTC.

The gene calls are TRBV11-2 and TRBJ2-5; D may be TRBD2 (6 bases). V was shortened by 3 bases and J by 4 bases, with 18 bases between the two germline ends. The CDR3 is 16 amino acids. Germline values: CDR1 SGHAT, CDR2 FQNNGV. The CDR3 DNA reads TGTGCCAGCAGCTTTGAGGGGTTTGCGGGATTAGAGACCCAGTACTTC. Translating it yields CASSFEGFAGLETQYF.

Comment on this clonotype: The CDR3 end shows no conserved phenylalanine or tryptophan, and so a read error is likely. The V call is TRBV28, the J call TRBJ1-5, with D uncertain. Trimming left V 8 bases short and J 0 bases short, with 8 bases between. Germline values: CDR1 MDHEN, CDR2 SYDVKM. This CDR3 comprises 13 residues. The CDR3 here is CASCQYSNQPQHS. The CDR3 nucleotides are TGTGCCAGCTGCCAGTATAGCAATCAGCCCCAGCATTCT.

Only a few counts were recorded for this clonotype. CDR3 sequence (DNA): TGCGCCAGCAGTCTCCCCGACACCTGGGAGGGCACAGATACGCAGTATTTT. It translates to CASSLPDTWEGTDTQYF. The chain links TRBV23-1 to TRBJ2-3; D is possibly TRBD2 (6 bases). TRBV23-1 is an open reading frame, and its role is uncertain. CDR3 length: 17 residues. V lost 4 bases, J lost 1 base, and 18 bases lay in between.

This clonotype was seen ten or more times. In nucleotides, the CDR3 is TGTGCCAGCAGCCAATGGGTCGCCTCCCCTTCCGAGACCCAGTACTTC. Its protein product is CASSQWVASPSETQYF. The gene calls are TRBV14 and TRBJ2-5, with D unclear. Germline V CDR1 and CDR2: SGHDN, FVKESK. The CDR3 contains 16 residues. Trimming took 2 bases from V and 5 from J, leaving 18 bases between them.

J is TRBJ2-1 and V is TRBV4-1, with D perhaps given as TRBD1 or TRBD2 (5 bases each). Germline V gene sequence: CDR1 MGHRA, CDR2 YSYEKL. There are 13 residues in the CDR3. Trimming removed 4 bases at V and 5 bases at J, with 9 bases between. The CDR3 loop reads CASSPGPNNEQFF. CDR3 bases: TGCGCCAGCAGCCCGGGACCGAACAATGAGCAGTTCTTC.

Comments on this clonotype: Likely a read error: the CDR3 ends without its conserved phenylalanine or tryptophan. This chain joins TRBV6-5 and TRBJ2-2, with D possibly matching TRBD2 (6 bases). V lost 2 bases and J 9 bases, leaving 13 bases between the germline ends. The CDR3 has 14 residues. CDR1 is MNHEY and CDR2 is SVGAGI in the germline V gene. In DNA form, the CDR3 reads TGTGCCAGCAGTTACAATCTGGAGGGCCGGGAGCTGTTTTTA. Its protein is CASSYNLEGRELFL.

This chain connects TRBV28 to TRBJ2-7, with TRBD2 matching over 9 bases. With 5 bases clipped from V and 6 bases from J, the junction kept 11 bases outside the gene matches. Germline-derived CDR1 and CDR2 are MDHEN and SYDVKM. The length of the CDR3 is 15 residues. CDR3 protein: CASSIRREGGREQYF. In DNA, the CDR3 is TGTGCCAGCAGTATCCGGCGGGAGGGCGGGCGCGAGCAGTACTTC.

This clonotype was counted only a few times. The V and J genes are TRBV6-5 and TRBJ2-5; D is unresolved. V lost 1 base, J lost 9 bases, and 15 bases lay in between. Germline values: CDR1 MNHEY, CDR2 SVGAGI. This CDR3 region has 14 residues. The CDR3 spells CASSYYPAAGPQYF. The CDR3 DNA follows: TGTGCCAGCAGTTACTACCCGGCGGCTGGGCCCCAGTACTTC.

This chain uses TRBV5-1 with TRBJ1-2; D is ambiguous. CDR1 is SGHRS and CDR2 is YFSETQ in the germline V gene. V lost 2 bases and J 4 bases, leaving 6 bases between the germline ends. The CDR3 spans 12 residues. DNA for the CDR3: TGCGCCAGCAGCTTATACAGCTATGGCTACACCTTC. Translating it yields CASSLYSYGYTF.

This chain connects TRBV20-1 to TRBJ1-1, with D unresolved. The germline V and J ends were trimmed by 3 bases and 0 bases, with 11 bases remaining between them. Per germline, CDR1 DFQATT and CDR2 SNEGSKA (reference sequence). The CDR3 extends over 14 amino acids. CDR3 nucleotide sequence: TGCAGTGCTAGTTTGTACGGGATGAACACTGAAGCTTTCTTT. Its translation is CSASLYGMNTEAFF.

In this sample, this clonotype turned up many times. DNA of the CDR3: TGTGCCAGCAGAGGGGAAGATACGGAGACCCAGTACTTC. It codes for CASRGEDTETQYF. The V call is TRBV12-3 or TRBV12-4, the J call TRBJ2-5, with D possibly being TRBD1 (5 bases). The CDR3 consists of 13 residues. With 6 bases removed from V and 5 bases from J, the gap between germline ends came to 13 bases.

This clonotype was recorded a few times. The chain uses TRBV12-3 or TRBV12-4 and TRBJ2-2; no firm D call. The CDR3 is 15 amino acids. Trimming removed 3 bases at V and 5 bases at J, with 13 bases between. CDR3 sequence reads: CASSFGQVGTGELFF. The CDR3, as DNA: TGTGCCAGCAGTTTTGGGCAGGTTGGAACCGGGGAGCTGTTTTTT.

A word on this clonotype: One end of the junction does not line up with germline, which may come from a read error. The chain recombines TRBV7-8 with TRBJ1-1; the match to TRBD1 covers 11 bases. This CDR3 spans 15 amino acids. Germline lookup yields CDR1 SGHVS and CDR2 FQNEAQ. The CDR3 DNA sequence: TGTGCCAGCAGCTTAGTCAGGACAGGGGGCACTGGAGCTTTCTTT. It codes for CASSLVRTGGTGAFF.